The clone carrying this TCR beta chain was observed a single time. The antigen remains unidentified. This entry is derived from a study of graft-versus-host responses after intestinal transplantation. TCRdb's copy holds only in-frame clones and misses some; the assay was immunoSEQ multiplex PCR. The profile shows about 85,000 clones, roughly 80% of them singletons. Per germline, CDR1 MDHEN and CDR2 SYDVKM. The CDR3 consists of 14 residues. With V trimmed by 4 bases and J by 9 bases, 6 bases remained unmatched. The specimen was unstimulated CD4+ T cells sorted from spleen or lymph node cells, collected before intestinal transplant. The V call is TRBV28, the J call TRBJ2-1, with 10 bases fitting TRBD2. The sequence was collected from a human donor who received an intestinal transplant. CDR3 nucleotides: TGTGCCAGCAGTTCCGGGACTAGCGACCCTGAGCAGTTCTTC. Its translation: CASSSGTSDPEQFF.